The clone carrying this T cell receptor (beta chain) was detected only a few times. Its antigen is not identified. The sample comes from a study of blood T cells in healthy people across ages. Looking at the study overall: About one barcoded beta molecule per two T cells came from capture by template switching. General observations from the study: Whereas aged donors had fewer naive CD4+ cells, long-lived donors had more of them and higher diversity.

PBMCs, at least 7 million per sample, were isolated. The use of a sample-barcoded 5' primer and a J-beta primer mix characterized a second PCR of roughly 7 to 11 cycles. Each cDNA was tagged by a template-switch adaptor containing 12 random nucleotides. One entry per CDR3 protein, called by TCRdb with MiXCR from the 5' RACE reads. The data contain 1.5 million to 2 million distinct CDR3 sequences, 30% to 40% of them singletons. What was sequenced was blood. The receptor was derived from a human donor in good health.

The DNA for the CDR3 is TGCGCCAGCAGCTTGGACCCTAGGGACTATGGCTACACCTTC. The encoded protein is CASSLDPRDYGYTF. V and J are TRBV5-1 and TRBJ1-2, with D unclear. Germline loops: CDR1 SGHRS, CDR2 YFSETQ. The CDR3 runs to 14 residues. The ends were cut back, 0 bases at V and 3 bases at J, with 9 bases in the middle.